The 31 T cell receptor beta chains reported below all come from one sample, sequenced in a study of blood T cell repertoires in COVID-19. TCRdb's copy holds only in-frame clones and misses some; the assay was immunoSEQ multiplex PCR. The profile covers some 240,000 clones, with 75% to 90% appearing a single time and around 3.2% taken by the ten largest. Sequenced input: PBMCs or T cells enriched from blood (not recorded which). These receptors were taken from a woman between 40 and 55 years old who had been exposed to COVID-19.

The V gene is TRBV19, the J gene TRBJ1-5; D is possibly TRBD1 (6 bases). This CDR3 comprises 14 residues. CDR1 LNHDA and CDR2 SQIVND come from the germline V gene (reference sequence). Trimming removed 4 bases from V and 5 bases from J, with 12 bases in between. DNA of the CDR3: TGTGCCAGTAGTACCGGCAGGGGCTATCAGCCCCAGCATTTT. Protein: CASSTGRGYQPQHF.

The V call is TRBV4-3, the J call TRBJ1-1, with unresolved D. CDR1 LGHNA and CDR2 YSLEER come from the germline V gene. V was shortened by 0 bases and J by 0 bases, with 8 bases between the two germline ends. The CDR3 has 15 residues. CDR3 region: CASSQELVMNTEAFF. CDR3 sequence (DNA): TGCGCCAGCAGCCAAGAGTTAGTCATGAACACTGAAGCTTTCTTT.

V is TRBV6-5 and J is TRBJ2-1; a weak D match, TRBD2 (5 bases). V dropped 4 bases and J dropped 0 bases, with 10 bases sitting between them. The V gene's germline CDR1 is MNHEY and CDR2 SVGAGI. The CDR3 runs to 15 residues. DNA for the CDR3: TGTGCCAGCAGTTGGGAGAAAGACTCCTACAATGAGCAGTTCTTC. This codes for CASSWEKDSYNEQFF.

This chain uses TRBV7-9 with TRBJ1-2; D remains unclear. Between the trimmed V and J ends, which lost 4 bases and 4 bases, there was a span of 19 bases. The CDR3 consists of 16 residues. Per the germline V gene, CDR1 is SEHNR and CDR2 is FQNEAQ (reference sequence). CDR3 region: CASSSGAALGVYGYTF. The CDR3 bases are TGTGCCAGCAGCTCAGGCGCCGCATTGGGAGTCTATGGCTACACCTTC.

The chain links TRBV11-2 to TRBJ2-1; 9 nucleotides agree with TRBD2. This CDR3 region has 16 residues. The germline gives CDR1 SGHAT, CDR2 FQNNGV. V was pared by 3 bases and J by 7 bases, with 10 bases of the junction left unmatched. The CDR3 nucleotides read TGTGCCAGCAGCTTGTGGGGACTAGCTGCTGTAAATGAGCAGTTCTTC. Translation gives CASSLWGLAAVNEQFF.

This clone was counted a few times. The rearrangement uses TRBV29-1 and TRBJ1-1; 7 nucleotides line up with TRBD1. V dropped 1 base and J dropped 1; count of bases not matched to a gene: 9. The germline gives CDR1 SQVTM, CDR2 ANQGSEA. The CDR3 has 16 amino acids. The CDR3 region has the DNA TGCAGCGTTGAAGGTCTGACAGGGCAATCGAACACTGAAGCTTTCTTT. This codes for CSVEGLTGQSNTEAFF.

This clone was counted once. J is TRBJ2-7 and V is TRBV27; 7 bases match TRBD1. Trimming took 4 bases from V and 6 from J; bases not matched to a gene: 6. Germline values: CDR1 MNHEY, CDR2 SMNVEV (reference sequence). The CDR3 runs 13 residues. The CDR3 DNA is TGTGCCAGCAGTTCGACAGGGTCGGGCGAGCAGTACGTC. It yields the protein CASSSTGSGEQYV.

The J gene is TRBJ2-1, the V gene TRBV3-1 (or the pseudogene TRBV3-2); TRBD2 matches at 7 bases. Germline V lookup: CDR1 LGHDT, CDR2 YNNKEL (reference sequence). V was pared by 3 bases and J by 5 bases, with 13 bases of the junction left unmatched. CDR3 length equals 17 residues. The CDR3 coding sequence is TGTGCCAGCAGCCATGCCCCTGGGGGGGGAACGGACAATGAGCAGTTCTTC. Its translation is CASSHAPGGGTDNEQFF.

The V and J genes are TRBV9 and TRBJ2-3; 11 nucleotides agree with TRBD1. Germline CDR1 and CDR2: SGDLS and YYNGEE. The V gene end was trimmed by 0 bases and the J gene end by 3 bases; junction bases not matched to a gene: 3. There are 16 residues in the CDR3. CDR3 amino acids: CASSVAGQGGTDTQYF. The CDR3 DNA sequence: TGTGCCAGCAGCGTAGCGGGACAGGGGGGAACAGATACGCAGTATTTT.

This clone was seen only once. The V call is TRBV24-1, the J call TRBJ2-2; 7 bases match TRBD2. The CDR3 is 16 residues long. Trimming took 0 bases from V and 5 from J; bases not matched to a gene: 5. CDR1 is KGHDR and CDR2 is SFDVKD in the germline V gene. The CDR3 region has the DNA TGTGCCACCAGTGATTTGGGCGGGAGTGGAACCGGGGAGCTGTTTTTT. This translates into CATSDLGGSGTGELFF.

This clone was observed a handful of times. J is TRBJ1-6 and V is TRBV30, with D unresolved. V was shortened by 3 bases and J by 9 bases, with 15 bases between the two germline ends. The CDR3 consists of 14 residues. Germline assignment: CDR1 GTSNPN and CDR2 SVGIG (reference sequence). In DNA form, the CDR3 reads TGTGCCTGGAGAGGCCGCGGATTTGGTTCACCCCTCCACTTT. As protein: CAWRGRGFGSPLHF.

This rearrangement joins TRBV3-1 (or the pseudogene TRBV3-2) to TRBJ2-7; 11 nucleotides line up with TRBD2. From germline, CDR1 is LGHDT and CDR2 YNNKEL (reference sequence). V trimming: 3 bases; J trimming: 6 bases; junction bases outside the gene matches: 4. This CDR3 is 14 amino acids long. The CDR3 nucleotides read TGTGCCAGCAGCCACCTAGCGGGGGGAGGCGAGCAGTACTTC. Its translation is CASSHLAGGGEQYF.

V usage is TRBV19 and J usage is TRBJ2-2, with a tentative D call TRBD1 (6 bases). From germline, CDR1 is LNHDA and CDR2 SQIVND (reference sequence). Trimming pared 6 bases from V and 4 bases from J, leaving 27 bases between. CDR3 length equals 19 residues. The CDR3 DNA reads TGTGCCAGTAGCAGACAACACCCAGTCCTGGTGGGGGCCACCGGGGAGCTGTTTTTT. It specifies CASSRQHPVLVGATGELFF. The full variable domain, in which reference TRBV19 and TRBJ2-2 provide the parts outside the CDR3, is DGGITQSPKYLFRKEGQNVTLSCEQNLNHDAMYWYRQDPGQGLRLIYYSQIVNDFQKGDIAEGYSVSREKKESFPLTVTSAQKNPTAFYLCASSRQHPVLVGATGELFFGEGSRLTVL.

V is TRBV28 and J is TRBJ1-2; the match to TRBD1 covers 7 bases. From germline, CDR1 is MDHEN and CDR2 SYDVKM. The trim removed 8 bases at V and 14 bases at J, leaving 11 bases unmatched. CDR3 length: 11 amino acids. The CDR3 nucleotides read TGTGCCAGCGGTACCGACAGGGATTGGACCTTC. Its protein is CASGTDRDWTF.

The chain uses TRBV7-8 and TRBJ1-6; 7 positions match TRBD1. J was trimmed by 9 bases and V by 6 bases; bases with no gene match: 8. Germline-derived CDR1 and CDR2 are SGHVS and FQNEAQ. This CDR3 has 14 residues. In DNA, the CDR3 is TGTGCCAGCAGGGCCGGGACAGTCCGTTCACCCCTCCACTTT. Translating it yields CASRAGTVRSPLHF.

The gene calls are TRBV28 and TRBJ1-3; D gene uncertain. The V gene's germline CDR1 is MDHEN and CDR2 SYDVKM. CDR3 length equals 15 residues. V lost 1 base and J 3 bases, leaving 10 bases between the germline ends. In nucleotides, the CDR3 is TGTGCCAGCAGTTTATCCGGGAGCGATGGAAACACCATATATTTT. This translates into CASSLSGSDGNTIYF.

This chain links TRBV6-4 with TRBJ1-1; D remains ambiguous. Germline V lookup: CDR1 MRHNA, CDR2 SNTAGT. V lost 4 bases to trimming and J lost 5 bases, with 11 bases between them. The CDR3 runs 13 residues. The CDR3 DNA is TGTGCCAGCAGTGTACAAAGAGGGACTGAAGCTTTCTTT. Protein product: CASSVQRGTEAFF.

The V call is TRBV25-1, the J call TRBJ1-1; TRBD1 might be the D (5 bases). This CDR3 has 14 amino acids. CDR1 and CDR2 from the germline V gene are MGHDK and SYGVNS. Trimming removed 5 bases at V and 4 bases at J, with 14 bases between. The CDR3 coding sequence is TGTGCCAGCAGTAGTTTCGGGGGAACCACTGAAGCTTTCTTT. Amino acids: CASSSFGGTTEAFF.

CDR3 in DNA: TGTGCCATCAAAGGGGACGGGAGTCAGCCCCAGCATTTT. This translates into CAIKGDGSQPQHF. The V call is TRBV10-3, the J call TRBJ1-5; D is possibly TRBD1 (5 bases). This CDR3 comprises 13 residues. Germline values: CDR1 ENHRY, CDR2 SYGVKD. Trimming shortened V by 7 bases and J by 6 bases, and 13 bases separated the two germline ends.

CDR3 loop: CASSTGGAKNEQFF. The CDR3 DNA reads as TGTGCCAGCAGCACAGGGGGCGCAAAAAATGAGCAGTTCTTC. J is TRBJ2-1 and V is TRBV21-1; TRBD1 is the table's D call and was not checked against the DNA. TRBV21-1 is deemed a pseudogene. CDR3 length: 14 amino acids.

The genes are TRBV3-1 (or the pseudogene TRBV3-2) and TRBJ1-3, with D tentatively TRBD1 (5 bases). CDR3 length: 16 residues. Trimming cost V 0 bases and J 0 bases, with 9 bases left between them. Germline CDR1 LGHDT, CDR2 YNNKEL (reference sequence). The CDR3 DNA reads as TGTGCCAGCAGCCAAGAGTGGGGCCTCTCTGGAAACACCATATATTTT. Its translation: CASSQEWGLSGNTIYF.

The gene calls are TRBV7-2 and TRBJ2-1, with 8 bases lining up with TRBD2. The V and J ends lost 2 bases and 2 bases, in that order; junction bases with no gene match: 2. Germline V gene lookup returns CDR1 SGHTA and CDR2 FQGNSA. This CDR3 is 15 amino acids long. The CDR3 spells CASSLLAGTYNEQFF. The CDR3 DNA reads as TGTGCCAGCAGCTTACTAGCGGGCACCTACAATGAGCAGTTCTTC.

The rearrangement joins TRBV18 to TRBJ1-5, with unresolved D. This CDR3 has 14 residues. V lost 3 bases and J lost 6, with 12 bases in between. CDR1 is KGHSH, CDR2 LQKENI, per germline. The CDR3 bases are TGTGCCAGCTCACCCGGGGAGTCGGCTCAGCCCCAGCATTTT. Its translation is CASSPGESAQPQHF.

This chain links TRBV20-1 with TRBJ1-2, with D unclear. The germline CDR1 and CDR2 sequences are DFQATT and SNEGSKA (reference sequence). The CDR3 extends over 11 amino acids. CDR3 nucleotides: TGCAGCAGTCGCCCTAACTATGGCTACACCTTC. It encodes CSSRPNYGYTF.

The genes are TRBV10-3 and TRBJ2-3; D might be TRBD2 (5 bases). Per the germline V gene, CDR1 is ENHRY and CDR2 is SYGVKD. There are 15 residues in the CDR3. V lost 6 bases and J lost 2, with 15 bases in between. The CDR3 DNA is TGTGCCATCAGCGACCGGGTCGGGGACACAGATACGCAGTATTTT. The encoded protein is CAISDRVGDTDTQYF.

The chain couples TRBV4-1 to TRBJ2-2; 13 bases are a match to TRBD2. V lost 4 bases, J lost 0 bases, and 14 bases stayed unmatched. CDR1 MGHRA and CDR2 YSYEKL come from the germline V gene. The CDR3 consists of 21 residues. The CDR3 region is CASSLNLLGLAGVTNTGELFF. CDR3 in DNA: TGCGCCAGCAGCCTCAACCTCCTCGGACTAGCGGGGGTCACGAACACCGGGGAGCTGTTTTTT.

The V call is TRBV30, the J call TRBJ1-5, with no clear D. The CDR3 is made up of 12 amino acids. Germline CDR1 is GTSNPN and CDR2 is SVGIG (reference sequence). The V and J ends lost 1 base and 6 bases respectively, with 7 bases between them. The CDR3: CAWSAEAQPQHF. The DNA for the CDR3 is TGTGCCTGGAGTGCGGAGGCTCAGCCCCAGCATTTT.

The V and J genes are TRBV7-2 and TRBJ2-1, with D uncertain. V was clipped by 5 bases and J by 5 bases, with 13 bases between them. CDR1 and CDR2 (germline): SGHTA, FQGNSA. The CDR3 has 14 residues. The CDR3 region is CASSLMGLDNEQFF. The CDR3, as DNA: TGTGCCAGCAGCCTAATGGGTCTAGACAATGAGCAGTTCTTC. The variable domain in full, completed from reference TRBV7-2 and TRBJ2-1, reads GAGVSQSPSNKVTEKGKDVELRCDPISGHTALYWYRQSLGQGLEFLIYFQGNSAPDKSGLPSDRFSAERTGGSVSTLTIQRTQQEDSAVYLCASSLMGLDNEQFFGPGTRLTVL.

This clone was seen a handful of times. The chain recombines TRBV19 with TRBJ1-2, with a weak D call TRBD1 (5 bases). Trimming stripped 3 bases from V and 2 bases from J, with 7 bases between. Germline CDR1 LNHDA, CDR2 SQIVND (reference sequence). The length of the CDR3 is 13 residues. The CDR3 loop reads CASSMTDNYGYTF. CDR3 coding DNA: TGTGCCAGTAGTATGACAGACAACTATGGCTACACCTTC.

The gene calls are TRBV4-1 and TRBJ1-2; D is possibly TRBD1 (6 bases). This CDR3 region has 13 residues. V lost 1 base to trimming and J lost 14 bases, with 17 bases between them. Germline values: CDR1 MGHRA, CDR2 YSYEKL. CDR3 residues: CASSQVRRGNRTF. The CDR3 DNA is TGCGCCAGCAGCCAAGTTCGCAGGGGAAATAGGACCTTC.

The CDR3 reads CASSITGTGTTDTQYF. In DNA form, the CDR3 reads TGTGCCAGTAGTATAACCGGGACAGGGACTACAGATACGCAGTATTTT. The rearrangement uses TRBV19 and TRBJ2-3, with 9 bases matching TRBD1. Trimming removed 2 bases from V and 3 bases from J; junction bases left unmatched: 6. The CDR3 extends over 16 amino acids. The germline V gene has CDR1 LNHDA and CDR2 SQIVND (reference sequence). Complete variable domain (other parts from reference TRBV19 and TRBJ2-3): DGGITQSPKYLFRKEGQNVTLSCEQNLNHDAMYWYRQDPGQGLRLIYYSQIVNDFQKGDIAEGYSVSREKKESFPLTVTSAQKNPTAFYLCASSITGTGTTDTQYFGPGTRLTVL.